This T cell receptor (beta chain) was identified during a study of cytomegalovirus exposure and HLA in healthy donors. Overall study findings and caveats: The CMV antigen specificity of a few CMV-associated chains was confirmed through in vitro analysis. Another analysis was done later, and it associated approximately 18,000 TCR beta sequences with HLA alleles at 0.05 false discovery rate. There were over 150 TCR beta chains listed as cytomegalovirus-associated.

Looked up from germline, CDR1 is LGHNA and CDR2 is YSLEER. This CDR3 has 14 amino acids. V dropped 0 bases and J dropped 2 bases, with 8 bases sitting between them. Use of 60 Vbeta and 13 Jbeta primers characterized the PCR. TCRdb's copy holds only in-frame clones and misses some; the assay was immunoSEQ multiplex PCR. The sample carries over 110,000 clones, under 90% recorded once. As concerns this clone: Its antigen is as yet unknown.

The TCR sequence derives from a male donor in good health and CMV-seronegative. Sequenced material: PBMCs. The chain carries TRBV4-3 and TRBJ2-7, with D perhaps TRBD1 (5 bases). The CDR3 reads CASSQEWGPYEQYF. For the CDR3, the DNA is TGCGCCAGCAGCCAAGAATGGGGCCCCTACGAGCAGTACTTC.